This T cell receptor (beta chain) derives from a study of T-cell memory formation after mild COVID-19. Trimming cost V 3 bases and J 1 base; bases outside gene matches: 8. Germline CDR1 and CDR2: MGHRA and YSYEKL. CDR3 length: 17 residues. TCRdb reprocessed the 5' RACE reads via MiXCR and lists one record per CDR3 protein. The sample contains some 280,000 distinct CDR3 sequences, roughly 16% of which appear only once. Broader study findings: Researchers report contracting CD4+ clones mostly in CM and EM, with CD8+ clones in EMRA. Still unconfirmed is whether the second-wave clones peaking on day 37 recognized SARS-CoV-2.

This clonotype was seen more than once but under ten times. Its antigen is unknown. Sequencing was done on a sample of PBMCs or a T cell subset sorted from them (not recorded which). The chain combines TRBV4-1 with TRBJ2-5, with TRBD1 matching 10 bases. The receptor was derived from a man aged 18 to 29 who had mild COVID-19 (a few samples of this study predate the infection). Cell type and time point are not known. Here the CDR3 reads CASSQGWTGGSQETQYF. DNA of the CDR3: TGCGCCAGCAGCCAGGGTTGGACAGGGGGTTCCCAAGAGACCCAGTACTTC.